This TCR beta chain was captured in a study of shared clonotypes between healthy human individuals. V lost 5 bases and J lost 8; bases outside the gene matches: 8. The length of the CDR3 is 15 residues. Germline CDR1 is SGHTA and CDR2 is FQGNSA. Assay: immunoSEQ multiplex PCR; the TCRdb copy retains only in-frame clones and omits some. The sample records about 610,000 clones, roughly 97% being singletons. This TCR was sampled from a woman in her twenties or thirties in good health. This sequence joins TRBV7-2 and TRBJ2-1; 11 nucleotides match TRBD2. The specimen sequenced was naive CD4+ T cells sorted from blood. The subset: CD45RA+ positively selected. CDR3 amino acids: CASSETSGIAYEQFF. The CDR3 coding sequence is TGTGCCAGCAGCGAGACTAGCGGGATCGCCTATGAGCAGTTCTTC.